This T cell receptor (beta chain) was obtained from a study of cytomegalovirus exposure and HLA in healthy donors. The CDR3 totals 18 residues. From germline, CDR1 is SQVTM and CDR2 ANQGSEA. V lost 0 bases and J lost 4, with 23 bases in between. On this clone itself: Its specificity is not known.

Regarding the study as a whole: Later analysis indicated greater clonal expansion among HLA-associated TCR beta chains than among equally common other chains. Most CMV-associated TCR beta chains appeared HLA-restricted in a later analysis. Trimming of TCR beta V- and J-genes showed a link, identified in a later analysis, to a missense DCLRE1C variant. Presence/absence results assume similar sequencing depth per donor, which may not hold.

PCR involved 60 Vbeta and 13 Jbeta primers. Repertoires were generated with immunoSEQ multiplex PCR, while TCRdb's copy carries only in-frame clones and drops some. Of more than 250,000 clones listed, 70% to 90% are singletons. The sequenced sample consisted of PBMCs. The chain couples TRBV29-1 to TRBJ2-3, with a tentative D call TRBD2 (7 bases). The receptor was derived from a woman under 30 in good health and CMV-seronegative. The CDR3 DNA follows: TGCAGCGTTGAAGAGGGGGGCGGACTAGGCGTTCTGTCAGATACGCAGTATTTT. Translated, it gives CSVEEGGGLGVLSDTQYF.